The sequence of this T cell receptor beta chain was determined in a study of cytomegalovirus exposure and HLA in healthy donors. The data were produced by immunoSEQ multiplex PCR, yet TCRdb's version contains in-frame clones alone and is incomplete. The sample lists tens of thousands of clones, roughly nine tenths occurring once. As to this clone: What it recognizes is unknown.

Study-wide findings and caveats: Subsequent analysis found a tendency for first-cohort TCR clusters to co-occur within the 120 validation repertoires.

CDR1 is LNHDA and CDR2 is SQIVND in the germline V gene (reference sequence). The length of the CDR3 is 16 residues. Trimming removed 7 bases from V and 3 bases from J, with 18 bases in between. The genes are TRBV19 and TRBJ2-2, with D possibly matching TRBD1 (7 bases). Material for sequencing was PBMCs. This receptor was taken from a man aged 18 to 30 in good health and CMV-seronegative. The DNA for the CDR3 is TGTGCCAGTACGGAAACAGGGGAGGCCTACACCGGGGAGCTGTTTTTT. Its protein is CASTETGEAYTGELFF.